This is a list of T cell receptor beta chains from one sample in a study of blood T cell repertoires in COVID-19. The assay was immunoSEQ multiplex PCR, and TCRdb's table has in-frame clones only and misses some. The data show fewer than 250,000 clones, 88% seen once. The material sequenced was peripheral blood. All receptors come from a man between 65 and 85 years old with acute or convalescent COVID-19. Each CDR3 is given with its conserved first and last residue. The D gene is left open where the match is weak. Not every row has a clone size; where given, it reads once, few, many or a size class.

D gene	V gene	clone size	J gene	CDR3 protein	CDR3 DNA
TRBD2	TRBV19	NA	TRBJ2-4	CASSQEGLANKNIQYF	TGTGCCAGTAGCCAAGAAGGACTAGCAAATAAAAACATTCAGTACTTC
NA	TRBV15	NA	TRBJ1-3	CATSREGQASSGNTIYF	TGTGCCACCAGCAGAGAAGGTCAGGCCAGCTCTGGAAACACCATATATTTT
NA	TRBV25-1	NA	TRBJ2-7	CASSGTFHDTSDYEQYF	TGTGCCAGCAGTGGTACCTTTCATGACACATCTGACTACGAGCAGTACTTC
TRBD1	TRBV3-1/TRBV3-2	NA	TRBJ1-3	CASSRGQGPSGNTIYF	TGTGCCAGCAGCAGGGGACAGGGACCTTCTGGAAACACCATATATTTT
TRBD1	TRBV2	NA	TRBJ2-5	CASGQQGVRQETQYF	TGTGCCAGCGGACAGCAGGGGGTAAGGCAAGAGACCCAGTACTTC
NA	TRBV5-4	few	TRBJ1-4	CASSLTATNEKLFF	TGTGCCAGCAGCTTGACAGCAACTAATGAAAAACTGTTTTTT
TRBD1	TRBV18	NA	TRBJ1-1	CASSPRGQGVNTEAFF	TGTGCCAGCTCACCGCGGGGACAGGGGGTTAACACTGAAGCTTTCTTT
NA	TRBV11-3	NA	TRBJ2-1	CASSLARGMGNEQFF	TGTGCCAGCAGCTTAGCCAGGGGAATGGGCAATGAGCAGTTCTTC
NA	TRBV7-8	NA	TRBJ2-3	CASSLDLGGSTDTQYF	TGTGCCAGCAGCTTAGATTTAGGCGGGAGCACAGATACGCAGTATTTT
NA	TRBV11-2	NA	TRBJ2-4	CASSMSIAKNIQYF	TGTGCCAGCAGTATGTCTATAGCCAAAAACATTCAGTACTTC
TRBD1	TRBV28	NA	TRBJ2-7	CASSQDRDRYEQYF	TGTGCCAGCAGTCAGGACAGGGATCGGTACGAGCAGTACTTC
NA	TRBV5-1	NA	TRBJ2-7	CASSPSGGSSYEQYF	TGCGCCAGCAGCCCCTCAGGGGGGAGCTCCTACGAGCAGTACTTC
NA	TRBV14	NA	TRBJ2-7	CASTASIGRAEQYF	TGTGCCAGCACTGCTTCTATCGGCAGGGCCGAGCAGTACTTC
NA	TRBV28	once	TRBJ1-2	CASSPSLGDNYGYTF	TGTGCCAGCAGTCCCAGTCTAGGAGATAACTATGGCTACACCTTC
NA	TRBV19	NA	TRBJ1-1	CASSIDSAGTRAEAFF	TGTGCCAGTAGTATAGATTCGGCAGGAACGAGGGCTGAAGCTTTCTTT
NA	TRBV6-4	NA	TRBJ2-5	CASSDSSCMEETQYF	TGTGCCAGCAGTGACTCGAGCTGTATGGAAGAGACCCAGTACTTC
TRBD1	TRBV5-6	NA	TRBJ1-1	CASSLWDRQNTEAFF	TGTGCCAGCAGCTTGTGGGACAGGCAGAACACTGAAGCTTTCTTT
TRBD2	TRBV7-9	NA	TRBJ2-2	CASSPIAGGSTGELFF	TGTGCCAGCAGTCCGATAGCGGGAGGCTCCACCGGGGAGCTGTTTTTT
NA	TRBV9	once	TRBJ2-3	CASSVGTIEGTQYF	TGTGCCAGCAGCGTAGGGACTATTGAGGGTACGCAGTATTTT
TRBD2	TRBV5-1	NA	TRBJ2-7	CASSILGLDSNEQYF	TGCGCCAGCAGCATACTGGGACTAGATAGTAACGAGCAGTACTTC
NA	TRBV3-1/TRBV3-2	NA	TRBJ2-3	CASSQAVDTNTDTQYF	TGTGCCAGCAGCCAAGCGGTTGATACTAACACAGATACGCAGTATTTT
NA	TRBV2	NA	TRBJ2-2	CASNRDSLTGELFF	TGTGCCAGTAATCGGGACTCCCTAACCGGGGAGCTGTTTTTT
TRBD1	TRBV6-5	NA	TRBJ1-4	CASRGQTTNEKLFF	TGTGCCAGCAGGGGACAGACAACTAATGAAAAACTGTTTTTT
NA	TRBV27	NA	TRBJ1-6	CASSLRGGSPLHF	TGTGCCAGCAGTTTAAGAGGTGGTTCACCCCTCCACTTT